The 9 T cell receptor beta chains below were found in one sample sequenced in a study of cytomegalovirus exposure and HLA in healthy donors. The PCR made use of 60 Vbeta and 13 Jbeta primers. The method was immunoSEQ multiplex PCR; TCRdb's version includes in-frame clones alone and lacks a portion of them. The profile shows roughly 100,000 clones, roughly 71% of them singletons. What was sequenced was PBMCs. The receptors stem from a woman between 18 and 30 years old in good health and CMV-seropositive.

The chain uses TRBV28 and TRBJ2-3, with a tentative D call TRBD2 (6 bases). This CDR3 has 11 residues. Germline values: CDR1 MDHEN, CDR2 SYDVKM. Trimming left V 6 bases short and J 5 bases short, with 6 bases between. The CDR3 DNA is TGTGCCAGCAGCGGGGGAGATACGCAGTATTTT. It codes for CASSGGDTQYF.

Of note for this clone: The junction differs from germline at one of its ends, possibly a read error. The chain is built from TRBV7-9 and TRBJ2-1; D gene unclear. Per the germline V gene, CDR1 is SEHNR and CDR2 is FQNEAQ (reference sequence). The CDR3 loop spans 16 amino acids. CDR3 sequence reads: CSSSSTSVEFVDEQFF. CDR3 DNA sequence: TGTTCCAGCAGCTCTACCAGCGTGGAGTTCGTCGATGAGCAGTTCTTC.

In DNA form, the CDR3 reads TGTGCCAGCAGCGTAGAGGGCCCGGGGGATACGCAGTATTTT. Its translation is CASSVEGPGDTQYF. This rearrangement joins TRBV9 to TRBJ2-3; a possible D gene is TRBD2 (5 bases). Trimming took off 0 bases at V and 6 bases at J, with 11 bases between the two ends. The CDR3 is made up of 14 amino acids. CDR1 and CDR2 from the germline V gene are SGDLS and YYNGEE.

In DNA, the CDR3 is TGTGCCAGCAGTCAAACAGGGCAATCCTACGAGCAGTACTTC. The encoded protein is CASSQTGQSYEQYF. This chain joins TRBV6-5 and TRBJ2-7; possible D gene TRBD1, 6 bases. From germline, CDR1 is MNHEY and CDR2 SVGAGI. CDR3 length: 14 amino acids. V lost 5 bases, J lost 1 base, and 12 bases lay in between.

This clone has a single count. This chain uses TRBV6-6 with TRBJ2-7; no clear D gene. This CDR3 has 13 amino acids. Trimming took off 6 bases at V and 3 bases at J, with 12 bases between the two ends. Germline V lookup: CDR1 MNHNY, CDR2 SVGAGI (reference sequence). The CDR3 loop is CASSLYRVYEQYF. For the CDR3, the DNA is TGTGCCAGCAGCCTATATCGGGTCTACGAGCAGTACTTC.

This clone occurred a few times. This chain connects TRBV29-1 to TRBJ2-4, with D tentatively TRBD1 (7 bases). Germline CDR1 and CDR2: SQVTM and ANQGSEA. The CDR3 loop spans 12 amino acids. Trimming cost V 4 bases and J 8 bases, with 12 bases left between them. Here the CDR3 DNA reads TGCAGCGTTGTCCCCAGGGGGGACATTCAGTACTTC. It codes for CSVVPRGDIQYF.

This clone was picked up one time. This sequence joins TRBV11-2 and TRBJ2-1, with TRBD2 matching over 9 bases. This CDR3 comprises 16 residues. The V segment lost 1 base and the J segment 8 bases; nucleotides outside the gene matches: 9. Germline V gene data show CDR1 as SGHAT and CDR2 as FQNNGV. CDR3 coding DNA: TGTGCCAGCAGCTTAGTATGGGCGGGAGGGCCCCATGAGCAGTTCTTC. Translation gives CASSLVWAGGPHEQFF.

This clone turned up a few times. The chain uses TRBV11-3 and TRBJ2-3; maybe TRBD1 (6 bases). The germline CDR1 and CDR2 sequences are SGHNT and YENEEA. The CDR3 is 15 amino acids. V lost 5 bases to trimming and J lost 0 bases, with 12 bases between them. Written as DNA, the CDR3 is TGTGCCAGCAGCACGCCGGGACACAGCACAGATACGCAGTATTTT. This gives the protein CASSTPGHSTDTQYF.

The rearrangement links TRBV30 to TRBJ2-5; tentative D call: TRBD2 (6 bases). Germline CDR1 GTSNPN, CDR2 SVGIG (reference sequence). V was clipped by 1 base and J by 2 bases, with 11 bases between them. This CDR3 has 14 residues. The CDR3 DNA sequence: TGTGCCTGGAGTGGGCCAGGGACTCAAGAGACCCAGTACTTC. This encodes CAWSGPGTQETQYF. Full variable domain (outside the CDR3, taken from reference TRBV30 and TRBJ2-5): SQTIHQWPATLVQPVGSPLSLECTVEGTSNPNLYWYRQAAGRGLQLLFYSVGIGQISSEVPQNLSASRPQDRQFILSSKKLLLSDSGFYLCAWSGPGTQETQYFGPGTRLLVL.